This TCR beta chain appears in the sequencing data of a study of human T cells and chemical hapten exposure. This clonotype was detected ten times or more. Its antigen is as yet unknown. Whole-study results and caveats: PT1 expanded TCR numbers rose with patch test score. No shift was seen in TCRs above 1 in 1000 frequency with DPC sensitization.

Time point specified: patch test 1, 2 weeks after DPC sensitization. As for treatment: therapeutic diphenylcyclopropenone sensitization with weekly scalp DPC. Each CDR3 protein gets one entry after TCRdb re-called the RACE reads with MiXCR. This sample has 65,000 to 95,000 distinct CDR3 sequences, with about 12% found just once. Germline values: CDR1 KGHSH, CDR2 LQKENI. This CDR3 has 16 residues. V gave up 3 bases and J gave up 4 bases; unmatched junction bases: 11. The source is an older woman with alopecia areata. Some clones in this sample may be carry-over from other donors' samples. The source was whole blood, collected in connection with sensitization to the hapten diphenylcyclopropenone (DPC). The chain has TRBV18 and TRBJ1-1; 7 positions match TRBD1. The CDR3 DNA is TGTGCCAGCTCACCCACCGGACAGGCCGGGGGCACTGAAGCTTTCTTT. Its protein is CASSPTGQAGGTEAFF.